This T cell receptor (beta chain) originates from a study of control samples from healthy donors and cancer patients. Using immunoSEQ multiplex PCR, the repertoire was profiled, and TCRdb retains in-frame clones only, with some absent. This sample has around 100,000 clones, with approximately 92% found just once. This CDR3 spans 15 amino acids. Germline-derived CDR1 and CDR2 are SGHTS and YDEGEE. J was trimmed by 8 bases and V by 0 bases; bases with no gene match: 3. This receptor was taken from a human donor in good health. The donor label of this sample is uncertain. The chain employs TRBV5-8 and TRBJ1-6, with TRBD1 identical over 9 bases. Input material: blood. The CDR3 DNA reads as TGTGCCAGCAGCTTGGTGCGGACAGGGGATTCACCCCTCCACTTT. Its translation: CASSLVRTGDSPLHF.